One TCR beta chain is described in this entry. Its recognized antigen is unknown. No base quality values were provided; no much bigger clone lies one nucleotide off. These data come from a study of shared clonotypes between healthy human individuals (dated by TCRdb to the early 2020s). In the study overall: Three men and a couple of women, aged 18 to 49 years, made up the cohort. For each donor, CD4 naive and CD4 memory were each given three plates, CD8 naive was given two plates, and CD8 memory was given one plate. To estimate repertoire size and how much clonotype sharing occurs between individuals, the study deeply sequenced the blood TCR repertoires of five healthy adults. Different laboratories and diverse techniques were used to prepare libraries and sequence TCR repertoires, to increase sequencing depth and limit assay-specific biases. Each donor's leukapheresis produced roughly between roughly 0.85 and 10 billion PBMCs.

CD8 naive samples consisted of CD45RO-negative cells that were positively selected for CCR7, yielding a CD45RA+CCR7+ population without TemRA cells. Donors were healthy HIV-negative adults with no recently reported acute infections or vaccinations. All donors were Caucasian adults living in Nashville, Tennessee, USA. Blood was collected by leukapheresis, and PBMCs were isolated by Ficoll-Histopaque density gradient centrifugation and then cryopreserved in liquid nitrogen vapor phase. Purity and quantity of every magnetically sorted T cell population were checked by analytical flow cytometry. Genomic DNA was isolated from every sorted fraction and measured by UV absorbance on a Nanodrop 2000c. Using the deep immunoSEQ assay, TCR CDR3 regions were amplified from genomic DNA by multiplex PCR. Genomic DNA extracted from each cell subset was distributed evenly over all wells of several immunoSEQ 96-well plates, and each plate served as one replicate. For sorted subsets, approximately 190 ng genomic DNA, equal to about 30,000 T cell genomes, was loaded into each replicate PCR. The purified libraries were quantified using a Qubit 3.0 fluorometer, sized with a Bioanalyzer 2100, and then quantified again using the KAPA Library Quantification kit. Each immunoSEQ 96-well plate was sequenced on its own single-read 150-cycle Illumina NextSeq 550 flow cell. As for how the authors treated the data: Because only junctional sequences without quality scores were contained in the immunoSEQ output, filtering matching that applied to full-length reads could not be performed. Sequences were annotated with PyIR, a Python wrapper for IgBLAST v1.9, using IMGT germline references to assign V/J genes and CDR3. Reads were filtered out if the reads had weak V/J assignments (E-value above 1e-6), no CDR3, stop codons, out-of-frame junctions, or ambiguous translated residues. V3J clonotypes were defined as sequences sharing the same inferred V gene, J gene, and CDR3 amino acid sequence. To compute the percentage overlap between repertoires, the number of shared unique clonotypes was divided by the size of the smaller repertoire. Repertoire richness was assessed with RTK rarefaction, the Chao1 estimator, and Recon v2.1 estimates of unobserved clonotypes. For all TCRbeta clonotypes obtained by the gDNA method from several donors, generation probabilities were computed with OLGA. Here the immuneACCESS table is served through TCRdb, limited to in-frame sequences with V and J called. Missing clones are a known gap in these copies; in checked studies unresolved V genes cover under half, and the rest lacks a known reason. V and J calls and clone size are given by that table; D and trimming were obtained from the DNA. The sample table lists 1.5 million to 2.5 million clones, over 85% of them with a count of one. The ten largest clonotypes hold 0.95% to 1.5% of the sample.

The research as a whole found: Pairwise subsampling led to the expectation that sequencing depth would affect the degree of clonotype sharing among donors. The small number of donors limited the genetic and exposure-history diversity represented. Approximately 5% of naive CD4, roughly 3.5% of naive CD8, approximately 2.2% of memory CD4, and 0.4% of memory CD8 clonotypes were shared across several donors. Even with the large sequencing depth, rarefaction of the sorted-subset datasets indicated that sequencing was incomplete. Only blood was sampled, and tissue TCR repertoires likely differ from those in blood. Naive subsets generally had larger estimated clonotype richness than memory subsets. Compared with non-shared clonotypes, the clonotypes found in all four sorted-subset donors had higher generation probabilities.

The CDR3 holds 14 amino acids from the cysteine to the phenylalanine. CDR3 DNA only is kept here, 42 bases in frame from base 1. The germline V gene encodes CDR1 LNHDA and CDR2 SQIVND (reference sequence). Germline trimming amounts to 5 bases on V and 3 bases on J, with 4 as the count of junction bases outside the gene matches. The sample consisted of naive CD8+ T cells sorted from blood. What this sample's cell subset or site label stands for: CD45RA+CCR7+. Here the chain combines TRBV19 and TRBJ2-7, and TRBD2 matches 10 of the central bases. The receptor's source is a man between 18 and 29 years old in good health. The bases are TGTGCCAGTAGTTCCCGACTAGCGGGCTACGAGCAGTACTTC. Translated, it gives CASSSRLAGYEQYF. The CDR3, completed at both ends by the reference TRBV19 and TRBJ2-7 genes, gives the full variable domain DGGITQSPKYLFRKEGQNVTLSCEQNLNHDAMYWYRQDPGQGLRLIYYSQIVNDFQKGDIAEGYSVSREKKESFPLTVTSAQKNPTAFYLCASSSRLAGYEQYFGPGTRLTVT.